These 21 T cell receptor beta chains share one sample of origin, sequenced in a study of CD8 T cells in ankylosing spondylitis. Notes on the study in general: A TCR beta motif made of about 8 highly homologous variants seemed typical of ankylosing spondylitis blood.

These receptors have no known antigen. A single record per CDR3 protein comes from TCRdb applying MiXCR to the 5' RACE reads. The sample contains about 840,000 distinct CDR3 sequences, 10% to 15% of which appear only once. Sequencing was performed on blood, either unsorted or a sorted T cell fraction (not recorded which). The receptor source for this set is a male donor with ankylosing spondylitis.

This clonotype turned up a few times. This chain uses TRBV6-1 with TRBJ2-5, with 7 bases fitting TRBD2. Trimming cost V 6 bases and J 5 bases; bases outside gene matches: 15. Germline V CDR1 and CDR2: MNHNS, SASEGT. CDR3 length: 16 amino acids. The CDR3 reads CASRPSGGGVAETQYF. Here the CDR3 DNA reads TGTGCCAGCAGACCATCTGGCGGGGGAGTGGCGGAGACCCAGTACTTC.

The V call is TRBV4-3, the J call TRBJ1-5; tentatively, D is TRBD1 (5 bases). CDR1 LGHNA and CDR2 YSLEER come from the germline V gene. The V end was cut by 1 base, the J end by 0 bases, with 13 bases between. The CDR3 has 17 residues. The CDR3 here is CASSQVYGHHSNQPQHF. In nucleotides, the CDR3 is TGCGCCAGCAGCCAAGTTTATGGACACCATAGCAATCAGCCCCAGCATTTT.

This clonotype was observed a handful of times. This chain links TRBV6-6 with TRBJ2-5, with D perhaps TRBD1 or TRBD2 (5 bases each). This CDR3 region has 15 residues. The germline V gene encodes CDR1 MNHNY and CDR2 SVGAGI (reference sequence). The V gene lost 0 bases and the J gene lost 3 bases, with 11 bases spanning the gap. CDR3 nucleotide sequence: TGTGCCAGCAGTTACTCGGCTAGCAGGGAAGAGACCCAGTACTTC. It is translated as CASSYSASREETQYF.

This clonotype was seen only a few times. The V gene is TRBV20-1, the J gene TRBJ2-1; either TRBD1 or TRBD2 may fit D (6 bases each). The V end was cut by 7 bases, the J end by 1 base, with 14 bases between. The germline CDR1 and CDR2 sequences are DFQATT and SNEGSKA (reference sequence). The CDR3 extends over 14 amino acids. As DNA, the CDR3 is TGCAGTGGAGGCAGGAGGGGGTCCTACAATGAGCAGTTCTTC. This encodes CSGGRRGSYNEQFF.

This clonotype was seen many times. V is TRBV4-1 and J is TRBJ2-5; 8 nucleotides agree with TRBD2. The V and J ends lost 1 base and 3 bases, in that order; junction bases with no gene match: 10. Germline CDR1 MGHRA, CDR2 YSYEKL. The CDR3 length is 17 residues. This CDR3 is CASSQARIGTRKETQYF. CDR3 nucleotides: TGCGCCAGCAGCCAAGCTCGAATCGGGACTAGGAAAGAGACCCAGTACTTC.

This clonotype was observed many times. The chain is built from TRBV5-1 and TRBJ2-7; 7 bases line up with TRBD1. Trimming at V came to 0 bases and at J to 3 bases, leaving 6 bases not matched to a gene. Germline V gene data show CDR1 as SGHRS and CDR2 as YFSETQ. The CDR3 runs 15 residues. CDR3: CASSLEGGTGYEQYF. CDR3 bases: TGCGCCAGCAGCTTGGAAGGGGGCACCGGCTACGAGCAGTACTTC.

This clonotype was seen at least ten times. This chain links TRBV21-1 with TRBJ1-6; whether TRBD1, the table's D call, matches the DNA was not checked. TRBV21-1 is labeled a pseudogene. This CDR3 is built from 16 residues. CDR3 residues: CASSNFKQGDNSPLHF. The CDR3 nucleotides read TGTGCCAGCAGCAACTTCAAACAGGGGGATAATTCACCCCTCCACTTT.

The chain employs TRBV21-1 and TRBJ1-2. TRBV21-1 is a pseudogene locus. The CDR3 contains 13 residues. CDR3 sequence (DNA): TGTGCCAGCAGCAAAGGTCGACTGCGTGGCTACACCTTC. Its protein is CASSKGRLRGYTF.

This clonotype was seen more than once but under ten times. The J gene is TRBJ1-2, the V gene TRBV20-1; no reliable D call. V was clipped by 6 bases and J by 5 bases, with 7 bases between them. Germline V gene data show CDR1 as DFQATT and CDR2 as SNEGSKA (reference sequence). The CDR3 runs 10 residues. In DNA, the CDR3 is TGCAGTGCCTACCATTATGGCTACACCTTC. Its translation: CSAYHYGYTF.

This clonotype was seen a handful of times. The chain recombines TRBV7-2 with TRBJ1-2; a possible D gene is TRBD1 (5 bases). This CDR3 contains 13 residues. Germline V CDR1 and CDR2: SGHTA, FQGNSA. The V end lost 3 bases, the J end lost 8 bases, and 13 bases lay between the germline ends. The CDR3 DNA sequence: TGTGCCAGCAGCTTGGGGGGGTTATGGGGCTACACCTTC. Protein sequence: CASSLGGLWGYTF.

This sequence joins TRBV20-1 and TRBJ1-1; 11 positions agree with TRBD1. The germline V gene has CDR1 DFQATT and CDR2 SNEGSKA (reference sequence). With V trimmed by 5 bases and J by 10 bases, 12 bases remained unmatched. The CDR3 spans 14 residues. CDR3 amino acids: CSAGRTGGAVGAFF. The CDR3 region has the DNA TGCAGTGCTGGCAGGACAGGGGGCGCGGTGGGAGCTTTCTTT.

This clonotype was recorded a few times. V usage is TRBV9 and J usage is TRBJ1-1, with a tentative D call TRBD1 (6 bases). CDR3 size: 15 residues. CDR1 SGDLS and CDR2 YYNGEE come from the germline V gene. Trimming pared 0 bases from V and 5 bases from J, leaving 14 bases between. CDR3 amino acids: CASSVADGGRTEAFF. In DNA form, the CDR3 reads TGTGCCAGCAGCGTAGCTGATGGGGGGCGAACTGAAGCTTTCTTT.

The rearrangement joins TRBV6-2 or TRBV6-3 to TRBJ2-3, with D perhaps TRBD1 or TRBD2 (5 bases each). This CDR3 has 17 amino acids. V lost 5 bases and J lost 2, with 20 bases in between. The germline V gene has CDR1 MNHEY and CDR2 SVGEGT. CDR3 coding DNA: TGTGCCAGCAGTCCCCGAGGGGCAGCGCGACTCACAGATACGCAGTATTTT. Protein sequence: CASSPRGAARLTDTQYF.

The table lists this clonotype with many counts. The chain employs TRBV7-8 and TRBJ1-2, with 9 bases identical to TRBD1. Germline trimming cut 1 base from V and 5 bases from J; bases unmatched to any gene: 2. Germline V gene data show CDR1 as SGHVS and CDR2 as FQNEAQ. The CDR3 contains 14 residues. CDR3 nucleotides: TGTGCCAGCAGCTTAGGGGGGACAGGGTATGGCTACACCTTC. This translates into CASSLGGTGYGYTF.

This clonotype was found a few times. The rearrangement joins TRBV6-5 to TRBJ2-2; no reliable D call. The germline V gene encodes CDR1 MNHEY and CDR2 SVGAGI. CDR3 length equals 14 residues. V gave up 4 bases and J gave up 5 bases, with 11 bases separating them. The CDR3 DNA reads TGTGCCAGCAGTTTTTTACTTAGGACCGGGGAGCTGTTTTTT. This gives the protein CASSFLLRTGELFF.

This rearrangement joins TRBV6-5 to TRBJ2-3; 7 bases line up with TRBD2. Trimming cost V 4 bases and J 2 bases; bases outside gene matches: 6. This CDR3 contains 15 residues. Germline V CDR1 and CDR2: MNHEY, SVGAGI. The CDR3 nucleotides read TGTGCCAGCAGTTCCCCGGGAGGTCCCACAGATACGCAGTATTTT. Translating gives CASSSPGGPTDTQYF.

The chain uses TRBV28 and TRBJ1-2; D is perhaps TRBD1 (6 bases). The ends were cut back, 7 bases at V and 3 bases at J, with 21 bases in the middle. This CDR3 region has 16 residues. Germline CDR1 MDHEN, CDR2 SYDVKM. CDR3 in amino acids: CASNDILRGTHYGYTF. The CDR3 nucleotides are TGTGCCAGCAACGATATTCTCAGGGGAACTCACTATGGCTACACCTTC.

V gene TRBV7-9 combines with J gene TRBJ1-1, with 7 bases identical to TRBD1. This CDR3 region has 14 residues. The germline gives CDR1 SEHNR, CDR2 FQNEAQ (reference sequence). V lost 2 bases and J lost 8; bases outside the gene matches: 8. As DNA, the CDR3 is TGTGCCAGCAGCTTACACTACAGGGGAGGGGAAGCTTTCTTT. Its protein product is CASSLHYRGGEAFF.

This clonotype has ten or more counts. This chain uses TRBV29-1 with TRBJ2-1; TRBD2 matches 7 bases. This CDR3 has 15 residues. The germline V gene encodes CDR1 SQVTM and CDR2 ANQGSEA. Losses at the gene ends were 6 bases for V and 3 bases for J; bases not matched to a gene: 11. The CDR3 DNA reads TGCAGCGTCGTGCTACTAGCGAGTAACTACAATGAGCAGTTCTTC. Encoded protein: CSVVLLASNYNEQFF.

The sample holds a few counts of this clonotype. V is TRBV7-2 and J is TRBJ1-1; a weak D match, TRBD1 (6 bases). V lost 2 bases and J lost 4, with 17 bases in between. The CDR3 sequence is 16 residues long. The germline CDR1 and CDR2 sequences are SGHTA and FQGNSA. The CDR3 nucleotides are TGTGCCAGCAGCTTACGAGGGCGGGGGCTGGGCACTGAAGCTTTCTTT. Its protein product is CASSLRGRGLGTEAFF.

The chain employs TRBV25-1 and TRBJ2-1, with a possible D match to TRBD1 (6 bases). The CDR3 is made up of 14 amino acids. Between the trimmed V and J ends, which lost 5 bases and 6 bases, there was a span of 14 bases. The germline gives CDR1 MGHDK, CDR2 SYGVNS. The CDR3 region has the DNA TGTGCCAGCAGTTTACAGGGTGAAGGCAATGAGCAGTTCTTC. Translated, it gives CASSLQGEGNEQFF.